The T cell receptor (beta chain) described here comes from a study of monozygotic twins with cystic fibrosis. The study's findings and limits: In 13 of 16 pairs, V gene usage was closest to the co-twin's.

The V end was cut by 4 bases, the J end by 14 bases, with 15 bases between. CDR3 length: 12 residues. The germline V gene encodes CDR1 SGHRS and CDR2 YFSETQ. As to this clone: Its specificity is not known.

TCRdb's copy holds only in-frame clones and misses some; the assay was immunoSEQ multiplex PCR. The sample has some 10,000 clones, 99% seen once. The sample taken for sequencing was blood. This chain uses TRBV5-1 with TRBJ2-2, with a tentative D call TRBD2 (6 bases). The receptor was isolated from a man aged 18 to 30 with cystic fibrosis. The CDR3 is CASSPEGIELFF. The CDR3 nucleotides read TGCGCCAGCAGCCCGGAGGGGATAGAACTGTTTTTT.